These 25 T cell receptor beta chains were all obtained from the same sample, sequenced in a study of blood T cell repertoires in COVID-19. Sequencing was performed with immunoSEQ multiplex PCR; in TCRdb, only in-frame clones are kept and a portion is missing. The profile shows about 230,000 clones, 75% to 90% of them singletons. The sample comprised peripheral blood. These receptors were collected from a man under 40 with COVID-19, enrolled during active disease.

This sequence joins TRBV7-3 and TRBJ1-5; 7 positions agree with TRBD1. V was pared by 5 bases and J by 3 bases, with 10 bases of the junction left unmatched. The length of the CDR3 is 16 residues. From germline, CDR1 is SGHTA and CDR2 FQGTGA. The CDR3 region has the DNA TGTGCCAGCAGCCCTGACAGGGCTCTTACCAATCAGCCCCAGCATTTT. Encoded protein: CASSPDRALTNQPQHF. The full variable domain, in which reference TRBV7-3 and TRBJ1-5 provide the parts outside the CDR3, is GAGVSQTPSNKVTEKGKYVELRCDPISGHTALYWYRQSLGQGPEFLIYFQGTGAADDSGLPNDRFFAVRPEGSVSTLKIQRTERGDSAVYLCASSPDRALTNQPQHFGDGTRLSIL.

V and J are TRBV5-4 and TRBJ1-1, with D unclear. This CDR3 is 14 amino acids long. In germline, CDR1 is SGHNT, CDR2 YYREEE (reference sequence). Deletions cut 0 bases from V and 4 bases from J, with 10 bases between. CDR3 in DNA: TGTGCCAGCAGCTTGGGGAGGGTAGGCACTGAAGCTTTCTTT. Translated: CASSLGRVGTEAFF.

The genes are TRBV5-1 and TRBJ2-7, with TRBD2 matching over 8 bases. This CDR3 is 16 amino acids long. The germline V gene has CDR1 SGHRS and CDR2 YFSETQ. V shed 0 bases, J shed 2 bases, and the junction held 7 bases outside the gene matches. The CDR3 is CASSLGTGGLPYEQYF. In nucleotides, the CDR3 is TGCGCCAGCAGCTTGGGTACGGGGGGGCTCCCCTACGAGCAGTACTTC.

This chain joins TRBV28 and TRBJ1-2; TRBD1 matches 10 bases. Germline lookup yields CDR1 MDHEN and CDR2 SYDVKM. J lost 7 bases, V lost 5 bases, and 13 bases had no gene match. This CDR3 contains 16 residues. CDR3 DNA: TGTGCCAGCAGTCCCGGGACAGGGGTTTATTCGGGTGGCTACACCTTC. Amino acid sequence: CASSPGTGVYSGGYTF.

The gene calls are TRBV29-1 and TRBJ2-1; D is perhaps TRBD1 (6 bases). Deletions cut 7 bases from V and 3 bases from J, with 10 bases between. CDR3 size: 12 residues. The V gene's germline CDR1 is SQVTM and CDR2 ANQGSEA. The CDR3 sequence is CSGDTYYNEQFF. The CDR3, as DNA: TGCAGCGGGGACACCTACTACAATGAGCAGTTCTTC.

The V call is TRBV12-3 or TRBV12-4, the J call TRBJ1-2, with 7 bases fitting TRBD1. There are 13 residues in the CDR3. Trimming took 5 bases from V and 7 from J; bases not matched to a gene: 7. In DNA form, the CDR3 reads TGTGCCAGCAGTCTGACAGGGATTCGTGGCTACACCTTC. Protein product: CASSLTGIRGYTF.

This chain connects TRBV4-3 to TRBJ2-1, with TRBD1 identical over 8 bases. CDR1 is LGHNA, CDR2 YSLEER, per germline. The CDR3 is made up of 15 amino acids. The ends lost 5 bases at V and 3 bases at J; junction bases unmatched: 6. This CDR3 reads CASSAGQEFYNEQFF. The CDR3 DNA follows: TGCGCCAGCAGCGCGGGACAGGAGTTCTACAATGAGCAGTTCTTC.

This CDR3 is CASSGRGSLLSSGNTIYF. The CDR3 DNA is TGCGCCAGCAGCGGGAGGGGGTCCTTACTCAGCTCTGGAAACACCATATATTTT. V usage is TRBV4-3 and J usage is TRBJ1-3; maybe TRBD1 (6 bases). Germline V gene data show CDR1 as LGHNA and CDR2 as YSLEER. V gave up 5 bases and J gave up 0 bases, with 20 bases separating them. There are 18 residues in the CDR3.

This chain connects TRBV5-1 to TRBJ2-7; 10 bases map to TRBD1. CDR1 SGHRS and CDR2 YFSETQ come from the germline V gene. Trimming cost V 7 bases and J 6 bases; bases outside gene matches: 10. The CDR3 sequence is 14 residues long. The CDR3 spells CASGGQGKNGEQYF. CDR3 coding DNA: TGCGCCAGCGGGGGACAGGGGAAAAATGGCGAGCAGTACTTC.

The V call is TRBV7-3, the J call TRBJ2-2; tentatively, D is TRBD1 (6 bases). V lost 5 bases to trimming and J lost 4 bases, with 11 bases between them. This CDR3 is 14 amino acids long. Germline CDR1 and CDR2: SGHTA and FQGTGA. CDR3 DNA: TGTGCCAGCAGCCTTATGGGGGCCACCGGGGAGCTGTTTTTT. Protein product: CASSLMGATGELFF.

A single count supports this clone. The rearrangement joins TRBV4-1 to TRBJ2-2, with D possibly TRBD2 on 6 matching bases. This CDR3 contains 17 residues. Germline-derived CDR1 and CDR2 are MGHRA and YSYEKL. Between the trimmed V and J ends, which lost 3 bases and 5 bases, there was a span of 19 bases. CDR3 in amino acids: CASSQDPGVVGTGELFF. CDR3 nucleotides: TGCGCCAGCAGCCAGGATCCGGGGGTGGTGGGAACCGGGGAGCTGTTTTTT.

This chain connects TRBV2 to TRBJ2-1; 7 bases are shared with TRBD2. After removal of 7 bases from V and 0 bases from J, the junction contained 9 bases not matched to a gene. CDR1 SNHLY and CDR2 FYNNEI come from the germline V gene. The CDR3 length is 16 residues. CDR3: CASNYGAGISYNEQFF. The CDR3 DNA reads TGTGCCAGCAATTACGGAGCGGGAATCTCCTACAATGAGCAGTTCTTC.

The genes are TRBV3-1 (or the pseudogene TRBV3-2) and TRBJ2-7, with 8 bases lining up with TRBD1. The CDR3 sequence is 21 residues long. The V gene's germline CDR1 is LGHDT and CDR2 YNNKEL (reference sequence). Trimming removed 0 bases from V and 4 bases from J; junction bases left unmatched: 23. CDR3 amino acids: CASSQESSPGSGGSICYEQYF. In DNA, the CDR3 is TGTGCCAGCAGCCAAGAATCGTCCCCCGGTTCAGGGGGCTCCATTTGTTACGAGCAGTACTTC.

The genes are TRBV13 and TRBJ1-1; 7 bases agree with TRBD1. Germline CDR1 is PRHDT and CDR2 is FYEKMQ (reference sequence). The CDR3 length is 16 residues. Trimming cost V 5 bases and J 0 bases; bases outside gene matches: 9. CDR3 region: CASSPDLTGLNTEAFF. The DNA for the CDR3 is TGTGCCAGCAGCCCCGACCTGACAGGGTTGAACACTGAAGCTTTCTTT.

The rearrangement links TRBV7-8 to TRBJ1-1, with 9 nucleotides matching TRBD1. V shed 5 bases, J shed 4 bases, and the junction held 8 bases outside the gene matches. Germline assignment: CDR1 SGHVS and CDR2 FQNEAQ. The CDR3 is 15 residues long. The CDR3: CASSPRTGVGTEAFF. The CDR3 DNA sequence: TGTGCCAGCAGCCCCAGGACAGGGGTCGGCACTGAAGCTTTCTTT.

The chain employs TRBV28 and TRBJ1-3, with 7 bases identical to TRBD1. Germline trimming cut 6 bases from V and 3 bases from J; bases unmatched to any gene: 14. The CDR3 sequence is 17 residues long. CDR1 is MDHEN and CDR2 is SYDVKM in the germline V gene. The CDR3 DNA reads TGTGCCAGCAGCCGGTATAGGACAGGAGGATATGGAAACACCATATATTTT. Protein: CASSRYRTGGYGNTIYF. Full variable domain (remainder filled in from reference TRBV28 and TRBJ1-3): DVKVTQSSRYLVKRTGEKVFLECVQDMDHENMFWYRQDPGLGLRLIYFSYDVKMKEKGDIPEGYSVSREKKERFSLILESASTNQTSMYLCASSRYRTGGYGNTIYFGEGSWLTVV.

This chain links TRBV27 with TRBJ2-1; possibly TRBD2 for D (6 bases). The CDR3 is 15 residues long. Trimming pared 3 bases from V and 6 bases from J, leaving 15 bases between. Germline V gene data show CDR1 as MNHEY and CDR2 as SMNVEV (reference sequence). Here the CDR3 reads CASSLEGWGLNEQFF. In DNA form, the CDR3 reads TGTGCCAGCAGTTTGGAGGGTTGGGGTCTCAATGAGCAGTTCTTC.

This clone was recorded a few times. The CDR3 DNA reads TGTGCCAGCAGTTTGACAGTGAACACTGAAGCTTTCTTT. Amino acid sequence: CASSLTVNTEAFF. The gene calls are TRBV27 and TRBJ1-1, with D possibly being TRBD1 (5 bases). Germline V CDR1 and CDR2: MNHEY, SMNVEV (reference sequence). This CDR3 comprises 13 residues. The ends were cut back, 3 bases at V and 0 bases at J, with 5 bases in the middle.

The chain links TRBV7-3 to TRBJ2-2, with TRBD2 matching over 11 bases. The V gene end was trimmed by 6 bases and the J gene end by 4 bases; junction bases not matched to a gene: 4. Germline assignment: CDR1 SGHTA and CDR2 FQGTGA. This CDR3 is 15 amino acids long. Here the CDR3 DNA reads TGTGCCAGCAGACTAGCGGGAGATCCCACCGGGGAGCTGTTTTTT. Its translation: CASRLAGDPTGELFF.

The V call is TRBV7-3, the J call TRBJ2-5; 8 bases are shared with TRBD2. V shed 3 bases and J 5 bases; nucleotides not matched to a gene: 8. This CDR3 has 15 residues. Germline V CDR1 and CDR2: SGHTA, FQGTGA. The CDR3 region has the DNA TGTGCCAGCAGCTTTGACGGGAGGGCCGGTGAGACCCAGTACTTC. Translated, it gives CASSFDGRAGETQYF.

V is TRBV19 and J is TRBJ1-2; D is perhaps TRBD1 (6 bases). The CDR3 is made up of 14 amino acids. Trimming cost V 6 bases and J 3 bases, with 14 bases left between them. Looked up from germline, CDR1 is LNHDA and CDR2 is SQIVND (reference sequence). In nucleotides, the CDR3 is TGTGCCAGTAGCCCCCTGGACAGATACTATGGCTACACCTTC. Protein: CASSPLDRYYGYTF.

CDR3 nucleotides: TGCGCCAGCAGCCCTTTTACAGGGGGTCCCTACGAGCAGTACTTC. Its translation is CASSPFTGGPYEQYF. This sequence joins TRBV5-1 and TRBJ2-7, with 8 positions matching TRBD1. Germline lookup yields CDR1 SGHRS and CDR2 YFSETQ. CDR3 length equals 15 residues. V lost 4 bases to trimming and J lost 2 bases; unmatched junction nucleotides: 8.

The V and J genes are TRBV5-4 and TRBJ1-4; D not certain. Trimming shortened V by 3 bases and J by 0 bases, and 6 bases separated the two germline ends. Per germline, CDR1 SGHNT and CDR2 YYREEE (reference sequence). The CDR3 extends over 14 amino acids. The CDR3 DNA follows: TGTGCCAGCAGCTCCCTTGCAACTAATGAAAAACTGTTTTTT. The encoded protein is CASSSLATNEKLFF.

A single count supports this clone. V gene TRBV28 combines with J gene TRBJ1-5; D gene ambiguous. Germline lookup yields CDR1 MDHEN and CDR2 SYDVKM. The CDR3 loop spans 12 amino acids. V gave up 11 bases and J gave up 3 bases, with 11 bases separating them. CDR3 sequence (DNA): TGTGCCGGGAGGCGGAACAATCAGCCCCAGCATTTT. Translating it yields CAGRRNNQPQHF. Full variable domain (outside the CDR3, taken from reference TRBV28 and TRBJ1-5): DVKVTQSSRYLVKRTGEKVFLECVQDMDHENMFWYRQDPGLGLRLIYFSYDVKMKEKGDIPEGYSVSREKKERFSLILESASTNQTSMYLCAGRRNNQPQHFGDGTRLSIL.

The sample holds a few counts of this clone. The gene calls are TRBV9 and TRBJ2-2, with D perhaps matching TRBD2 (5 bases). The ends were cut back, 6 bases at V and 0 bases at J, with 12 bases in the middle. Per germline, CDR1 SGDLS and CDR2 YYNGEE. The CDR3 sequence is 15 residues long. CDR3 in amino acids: CASNPGNTNTGELFF. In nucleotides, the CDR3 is TGTGCCAGCAACCCCGGGAATACGAACACCGGGGAGCTGTTTTTT.